This T cell receptor beta chain was documented in a study of identifying expanded T cells in peripheral blood. The study's findings and limits: Approximately two-week clone count variance significantly increased as total template count grew. About 1.3 clones differed between technical replicates, versus about 15 and 19 over time.

The CDR3 extends over 13 amino acids. Unmatched junction bases numbered 5, after V lost 4 bases and J lost 7 bases. Per the germline V gene, CDR1 is GTSNPN and CDR2 is SVGIG (reference sequence). Comments on this clone: Antigen specificity is unknown.

This table comes from immunoSEQ multiplex PCR, and its TCRdb copy is limited to in-frame clones, with some not included. Of 75,000 to 90,000 clones detected, over 85% appear once; the ten largest clones hold approximately 7%. V is TRBV30 and J is TRBJ1-2; 11 positions match TRBD1. This sequence originates from a person aged 18 to 69 in good health. Sequences were obtained from blood. The CDR3 spells CAWTTGTGGGYTF. In DNA form, the CDR3 reads TGTGCCTGGACAACCGGGACAGGGGGTGGCTACACCTTC.